The entry that follows covers one T cell receptor (beta chain) sequence. In this sample, this clonotype turned up many times. Its antigen specificity is not known. The input lacks base qualities; no much larger clone sits a single base away. From cysteine to phenylalanine, the CDR3 is 14 amino acids long. The entry retains the CDR3 DNA only, 42 bases that are in frame from base 1. CDR1 and CDR2 are read off the germline V gene as SGDLS and YYNGEE. The germline V and J ends show losses of 4 bases and 5 bases respectively, and no gene match explains 8 bases of the junction. This sample is drawn from a study of HIV-infected children after antiretroviral therapy interruption (dated by TCRdb to between 2017 and 2020). At the level of the whole study: Eight children were included: four on planned treatment interruption and four on continuous treatment, all with CD4+ count above 500 and viral load below 50 copies/ml. Continuous-treatment samples were analyzed from corresponding weeks 0, 48 and 150. The interruption group had a median age of roughly 9 years, compared with about 8 years in the continuous treatment group. Most participating children had recorded exposure to EBV and CMV. For the interruption arm, samples were taken at week 0, at week 12, at the end of interruption (week 24 or 48), and roughly 3 years after the study ended. Alongside measurements of thymic output, TCR repertoires of children on planned treatment interruption were compared with TCR repertoires of children on continuous antiretroviral treatment.

Here is what the overall study found, with its caveats: An increase in the naive CD4+ Gini coefficient was observed by the end of treatment interruption, suggesting clonal expansion, and a return to baseline was observed by 3 years. In naive CD4+ repertoires of PTI patients, reduced CDR3 sharing between time points was observed after interruption began, whereas many sequences were found to be shared between end of interruption and 3 years later. The small number of patients is a limitation of the study, so the data should be interpreted with caution. The sorted CD45RA+ naive cells might contain minor non-naive CD45RA+ populations, such as EMRA or stem memory cells.

Interpreted using the paper, the treatment or condition label stands for: PENTA 11 planned treatment interruption arm or continuous ART arm. The participants, all children from the United Kingdom aged 2 to 15 years, had been on at least three-drug ART for a minimum of 24 weeks. The study required cryopreserved PBMCs containing at least 5 million viable cells, and a handful of candidate patients were excluded because of low viable PBMC yield. Naive CD4+ CD45RA+ CD45RO- T cells were FACS-sorted from thawed PBMCs on a FACSAria III cell sorter. Sorted cells were fixed, and RNA was extracted using the RNeasy FFPE kit followed by the RNeasy Micro kit. Libraries were made using 3' RACE. TCR libraries were generated from RNA by a 3' RACE protocol incorporating unique molecular identifiers so that PCR amplification bias could be corrected. Up to 12 amplicon libraries were pooled and sequenced on an Illumina MiSeq with v2 2x250 paired-end chemistry. Processing in the source paper ran as follows. Reads were processed with Decombinator to assign V and J genes and CDR3, with barcode-based error and PCR bias correction. Before Gini coefficients were calculated with the R ineq package, the repertoires were subsampled to the same depth. Three approaches were used to assess CDR3 similarity: GLIPH, Hamming distance and a shared triplet metric. The public reads were reprocessed in TCRdb via fastp at Q25 and MiXCR, keeping in-frame beta chains. Under each unique CDR3 protein, matching rows form one entry showing the most common genes and DNA. The V and J calls follow TCRdb's processing rather than the paper's. The sample yields about 46,000 distinct CDR3 sequences; roughly 4.5% were counted once. The ten largest make up about 0.7% of the sample.

Rearrangement joined TRBV9 to TRBJ1-1; TRBD1 fits 7 bases in the junction. Sequenced material: CD45RA+ CD4+ T cells from PBMCs, pooled from several time points, taken from a donor given antiretroviral therapy, either interrupted or continuous. This specimen's cell subset or site label, interpreted: naive CD4+ CD45RA+ CD45RO- T cells. The receptor's source is a pool of human donors with HIV. The DNA is TGTGCCAGCAGCCCCGACAGGGAGGGGACTGAAGCTTTCTTT. It translates as CASSPDREGTEAFF.